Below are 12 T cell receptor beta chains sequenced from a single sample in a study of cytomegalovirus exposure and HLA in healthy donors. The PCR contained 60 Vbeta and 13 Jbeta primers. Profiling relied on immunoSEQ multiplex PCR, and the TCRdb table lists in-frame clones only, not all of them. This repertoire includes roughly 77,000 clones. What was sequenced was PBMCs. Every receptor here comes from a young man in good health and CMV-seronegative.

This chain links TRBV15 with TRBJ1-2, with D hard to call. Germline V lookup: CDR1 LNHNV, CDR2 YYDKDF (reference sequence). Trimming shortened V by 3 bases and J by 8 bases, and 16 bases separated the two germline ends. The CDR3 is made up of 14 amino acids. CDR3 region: CATSRPRAPGGYTF. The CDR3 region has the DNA TGTGCCACCAGCAGGCCCCGGGCCCCGGGGGGCTACACCTTC.

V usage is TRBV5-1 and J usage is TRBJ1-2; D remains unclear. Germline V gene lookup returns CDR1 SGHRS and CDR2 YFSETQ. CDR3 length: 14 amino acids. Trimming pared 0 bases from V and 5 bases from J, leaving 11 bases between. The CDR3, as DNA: TGCGCCAGCAGCTTGGCGTTGGGCGATTATGGCTACACCTTC. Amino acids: CASSLALGDYGYTF. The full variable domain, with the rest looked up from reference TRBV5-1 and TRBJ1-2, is KAGVTQTPRYLIKTRGQQVTLSCSPISGHRSVSWYQQTPGQGLQFLFEYFSETQRNKGNFPGRFSGRQFSNSRSEMNVSTLELGDSALYLCASSLALGDYGYTFGSGTRLTVV.

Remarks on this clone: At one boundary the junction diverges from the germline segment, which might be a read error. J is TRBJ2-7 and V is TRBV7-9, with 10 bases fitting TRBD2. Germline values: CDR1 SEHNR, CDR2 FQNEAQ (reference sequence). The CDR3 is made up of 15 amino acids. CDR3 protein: CASSQVAGGSHEQYF. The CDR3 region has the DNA TGTGCCAGCAGTCAGGTAGCGGGGGGCTCCCACGAGCAGTACTTC.

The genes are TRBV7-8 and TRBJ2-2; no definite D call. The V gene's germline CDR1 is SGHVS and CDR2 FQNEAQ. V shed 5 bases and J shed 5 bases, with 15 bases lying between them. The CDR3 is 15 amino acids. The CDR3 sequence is CASSQPRSGTGELFF. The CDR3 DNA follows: TGTGCCAGCAGCCAGCCGAGGTCTGGAACCGGGGAGCTGTTTTTT.

CDR3: CASSFSGGKETQYF. The CDR3 nucleotides are TGTGCCAGCAGCTTTAGCGGGGGGAAAGAGACCCAGTACTTC. This chain connects TRBV5-4 to TRBJ2-5; 10 positions match TRBD2. J gave up 3 bases and V 2 bases, and 1 base lay outside the gene matches. CDR3 length: 14 residues. Germline CDR1 is SGHNT and CDR2 is YYREEE (reference sequence).

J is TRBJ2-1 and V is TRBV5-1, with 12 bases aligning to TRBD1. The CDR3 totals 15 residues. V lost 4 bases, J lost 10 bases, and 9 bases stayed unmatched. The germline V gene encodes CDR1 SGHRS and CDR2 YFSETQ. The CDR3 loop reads CASSEGQGALGEQFF. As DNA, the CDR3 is TGCGCCAGCAGCGAGGGACAGGGGGCGCTTGGGGAGCAGTTCTTC.

Here the CDR3 DNA reads TGTGCCAGCAGGGACCAGACAGGGGGAGACTATGGCTACACCTTC. Protein sequence: CASRDQTGGDYGYTF. This chain uses TRBV6-1 with TRBJ1-2, with TRBD1 identical over 9 bases. The length of the CDR3 is 15 residues. Germline loops: CDR1 MNHNS, CDR2 SASEGT. V lost 6 bases, J lost 3 bases, and 8 bases stayed unmatched.

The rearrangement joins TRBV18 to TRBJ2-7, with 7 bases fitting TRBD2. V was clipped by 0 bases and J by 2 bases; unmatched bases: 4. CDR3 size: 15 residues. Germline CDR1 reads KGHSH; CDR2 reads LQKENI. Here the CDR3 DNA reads TGTGCCAGCTCACCACCGAGGCTAGCGGCCTACGAGCAGTACTTC. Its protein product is CASSPPRLAAYEQYF.

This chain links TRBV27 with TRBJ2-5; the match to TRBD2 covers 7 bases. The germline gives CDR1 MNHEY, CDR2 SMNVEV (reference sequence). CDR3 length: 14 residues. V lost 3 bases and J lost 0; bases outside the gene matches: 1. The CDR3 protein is CASSLRGYQETQYF. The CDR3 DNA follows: TGTGCCAGCAGTTTGCGGGGGTACCAAGAGACCCAGTACTTC.

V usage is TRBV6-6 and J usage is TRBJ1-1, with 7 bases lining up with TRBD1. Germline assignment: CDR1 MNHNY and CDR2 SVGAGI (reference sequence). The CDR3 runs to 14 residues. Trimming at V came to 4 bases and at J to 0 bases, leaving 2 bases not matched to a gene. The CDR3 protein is CASSSQGLNTEAFF. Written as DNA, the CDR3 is TGTGCCAGCAGTTCACAGGGGTTGAACACTGAAGCTTTCTTT.

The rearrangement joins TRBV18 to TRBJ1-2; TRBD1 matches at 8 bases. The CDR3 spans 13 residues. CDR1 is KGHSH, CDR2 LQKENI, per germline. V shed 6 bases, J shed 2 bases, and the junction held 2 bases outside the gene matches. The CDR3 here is CASSPGGNYGYTF. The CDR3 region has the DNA TGTGCCAGCTCCCCAGGGGGCAACTATGGCTACACCTTC.

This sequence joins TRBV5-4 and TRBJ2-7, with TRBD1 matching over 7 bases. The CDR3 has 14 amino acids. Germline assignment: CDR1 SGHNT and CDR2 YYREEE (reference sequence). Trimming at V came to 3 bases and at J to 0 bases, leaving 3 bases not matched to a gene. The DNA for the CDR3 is TGTGCCAGCAGCTCAGACAGGGCCTCCTACGAGCAGTACTTC. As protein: CASSSDRASYEQYF.